This TCR beta chain was sequenced for a study of CD8 T cells in ankylosing spondylitis. The CDR3 extends over 13 amino acids. Trimming took off 6 bases at V and 0 bases at J, with 6 bases between the two ends. The germline CDR1 and CDR2 sequences are LGHDT and YNNKEL (reference sequence). This clonotype was seen repeatedly, ten times or more. Its antigen is not known. Study findings and constraints: Blood from ankylosing spondylitis patients appeared to carry a characteristic eight-variant TCR beta motif. It was reported that disease-linked clones were significantly enriched in matched ankylosing spondylitis synovial fluid. Prior literature has documented some motif variants in synovial fluid and blood from reactive arthritis.

Making use of molecular barcodes, quantitative 5'-RACE generated TCR beta libraries. Each CDR3 protein gets one entry after TCRdb re-called the 5' RACE reads with MiXCR. Of 200,000 to 300,000 distinct CDR3 sequences in the sample, roughly a tenth were seen once. Sequencing was carried out using blood, either unsorted or a sorted T cell fraction (not recorded which). The chain links TRBV3-1 to TRBJ1-5; D unresolved. This TCR was sampled from a male donor with ankylosing spondylitis or in good health (not recorded which). CDR3 residues: CASSINSNQPQHF. CDR3 bases: TGTGCCAGCAGTATCAATAGCAATCAGCCCCAGCATTTT.